Sequencing of this T cell receptor (beta chain) was carried out in a study of tumor-infiltrating lymphocytes in primary liver carcinoma. As for the study in general: Surgical resection served as treatment for the primary liver carcinoma of these patients.

The CDR3 spans 17 residues. The V gene's germline CDR1 is MNHEY and CDR2 SVGEGT. Trimming took off 6 bases at V and 0 bases at J, with 15 bases between the two ends. A constant-region primer primed TCR beta cDNA synthesis from about 0.45 ug of total RNA. ARM-PCR, slightly modified, supplied the TCR beta libraries through three nested multiplex PCR rounds. A C-beta reverse primer was combined with TRBV1-TRBV30 forward primers in the first two PCR rounds, and each round had approximately 9 cycles. Using its own MiXCR run on the multiplex PCR reads, TCRdb lists one record per CDR3 protein. The table lists hundreds of thousands of distinct CDR3 sequences, roughly 60% of them singletons. Extraction also yielded germline DNA, while blood RNA was obtained from unsorted whole blood. This clonotype has a handful of counts.

The source of this sequence is a woman aged 25 to 39 with primary liver carcinoma and hepatitis B virus infection. This chain connects TRBV6-2 or TRBV6-3 to TRBJ1-6, with D hard to call. Material for sequencing was peripheral blood. The CDR3 DNA follows: TGTGCCAGCAGCCGATTAGGCCGGAGCTCCTATAATTCACCCCTCCACTTT. It specifies CASSRLGRSSYNSPLHF.